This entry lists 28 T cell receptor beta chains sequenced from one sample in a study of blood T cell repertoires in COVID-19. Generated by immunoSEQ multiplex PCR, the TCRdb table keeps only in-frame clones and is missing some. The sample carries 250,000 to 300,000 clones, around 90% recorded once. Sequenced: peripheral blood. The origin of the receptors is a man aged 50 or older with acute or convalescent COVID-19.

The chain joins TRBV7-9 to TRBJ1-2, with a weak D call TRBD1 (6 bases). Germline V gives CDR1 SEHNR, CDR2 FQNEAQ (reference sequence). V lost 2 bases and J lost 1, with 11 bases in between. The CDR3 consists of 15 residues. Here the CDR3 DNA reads TGTGCCAGCAGCTTATGGGCAGGGGATAACTATGGCTACACCTTC. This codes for CASSLWAGDNYGYTF.

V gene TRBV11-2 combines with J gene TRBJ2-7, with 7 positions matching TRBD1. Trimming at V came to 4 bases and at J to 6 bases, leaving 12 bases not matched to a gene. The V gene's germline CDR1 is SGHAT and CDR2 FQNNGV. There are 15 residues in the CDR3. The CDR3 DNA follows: TGTGCCAGCAGCTATACTCGGACAGGTTCGGGCGAGCAGTACTTC. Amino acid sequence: CASSYTRTGSGEQYF.

The DNA of the CDR3 is TGTGCCAGCAGTTTGCGCCAACCTCGACAGGGTAAAAGGGAGCAGTACTTC. Amino acids: CASSLRQPRQGKREQYF. This chain links TRBV27 with TRBJ2-7, with 7 bases lining up with TRBD1. The CDR3 covers 17 residues. Germline values: CDR1 MNHEY, CDR2 SMNVEV (reference sequence). V lost 3 bases to trimming and J lost 7 bases; unmatched junction nucleotides: 18.

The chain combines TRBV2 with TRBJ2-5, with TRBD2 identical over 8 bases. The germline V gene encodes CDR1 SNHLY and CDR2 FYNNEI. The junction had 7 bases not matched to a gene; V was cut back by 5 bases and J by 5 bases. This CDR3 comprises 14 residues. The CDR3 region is CASSRDPGGETQYF. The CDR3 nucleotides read TGTGCCAGCAGTCGGGACCCGGGAGGGGAGACCCAGTACTTC.

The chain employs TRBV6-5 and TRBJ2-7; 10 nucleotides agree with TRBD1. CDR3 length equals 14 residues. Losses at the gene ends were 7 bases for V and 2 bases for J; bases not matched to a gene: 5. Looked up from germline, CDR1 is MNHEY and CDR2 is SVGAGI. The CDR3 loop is CASTRGQGTYEQYF. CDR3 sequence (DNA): TGTGCCAGCACCCGGGGACAGGGGACCTACGAGCAGTACTTC.

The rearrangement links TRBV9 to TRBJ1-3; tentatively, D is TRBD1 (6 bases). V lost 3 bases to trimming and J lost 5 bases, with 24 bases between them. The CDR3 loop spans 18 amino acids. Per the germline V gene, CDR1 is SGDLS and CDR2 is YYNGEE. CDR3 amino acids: CASSARTDGPLWRNTIYF. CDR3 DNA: TGTGCCAGCAGCGCCCGGACAGATGGGCCCCTATGGAGAAACACCATATATTTT.

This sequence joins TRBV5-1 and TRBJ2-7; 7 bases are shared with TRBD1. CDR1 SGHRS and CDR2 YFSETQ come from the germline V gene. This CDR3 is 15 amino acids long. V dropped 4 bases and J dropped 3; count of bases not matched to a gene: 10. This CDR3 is CASSLRTGLYYEQYF. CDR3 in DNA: TGCGCCAGCAGCCTACGGACAGGTCTTTACTACGAGCAGTACTTC.

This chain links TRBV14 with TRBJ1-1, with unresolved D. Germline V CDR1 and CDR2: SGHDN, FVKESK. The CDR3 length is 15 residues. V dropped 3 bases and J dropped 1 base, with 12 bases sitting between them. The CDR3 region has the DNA TGTGCCAGCAGCCAGGGGAGCTGGAGGAACACTGAAGCTTTCTTT. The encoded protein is CASSQGSWRNTEAFF.

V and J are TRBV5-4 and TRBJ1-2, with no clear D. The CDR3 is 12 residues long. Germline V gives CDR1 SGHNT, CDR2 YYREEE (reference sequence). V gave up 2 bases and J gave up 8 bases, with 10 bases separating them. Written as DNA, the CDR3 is TGTGCCAGCAGCTTAGACGCCGGGGGCTACACCTTC. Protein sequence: CASSLDAGGYTF.

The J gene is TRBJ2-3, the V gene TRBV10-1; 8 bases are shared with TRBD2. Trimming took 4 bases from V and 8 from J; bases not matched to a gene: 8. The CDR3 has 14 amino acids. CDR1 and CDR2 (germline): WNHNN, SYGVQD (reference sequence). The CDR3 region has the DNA TGCGCCAGCAGTGGCGGACTAGCACCCAGTACGCAGTATTTT. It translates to CASSGGLAPSTQYF.

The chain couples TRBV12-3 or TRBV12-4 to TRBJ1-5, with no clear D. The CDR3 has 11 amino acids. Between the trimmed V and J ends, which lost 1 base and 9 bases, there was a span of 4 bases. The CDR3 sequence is CASSLGRPQHF. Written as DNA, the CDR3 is TGTGCCAGCAGTTTAGGTCGGCCCCAGCATTTT.

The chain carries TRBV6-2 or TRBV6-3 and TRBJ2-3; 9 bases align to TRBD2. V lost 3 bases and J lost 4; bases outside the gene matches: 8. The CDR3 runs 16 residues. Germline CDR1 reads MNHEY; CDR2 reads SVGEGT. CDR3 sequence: CASSYGIAGDADTQYF. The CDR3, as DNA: TGTGCCAGCAGTTATGGGATAGCGGGGGACGCAGATACGCAGTATTTT.

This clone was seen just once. CDR3 DNA: TGTGCCAGCAGCTTCCGGGGGGCACAACTCCCAGATACGCAGTATTTT. Its protein product is CASSFRGAQLPDTQYF. V gene TRBV5-4 combines with J gene TRBJ2-3, with D perhaps TRBD2 (7 bases). Trimming cost V 2 bases and J 4 bases, with 17 bases left between them. Germline V lookup: CDR1 SGHNT, CDR2 YYREEE (reference sequence). The CDR3 has 16 amino acids.

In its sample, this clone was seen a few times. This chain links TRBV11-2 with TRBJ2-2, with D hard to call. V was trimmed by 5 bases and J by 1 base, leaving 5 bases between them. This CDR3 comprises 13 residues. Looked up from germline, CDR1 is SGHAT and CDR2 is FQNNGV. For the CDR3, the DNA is TGTGCCAGCAGCCAGGAGAACACCGGGGAGCTGTTTTTT. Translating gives CASSQENTGELFF.

The CDR3 protein is CASSQAIGGGATDTQYF. The CDR3 DNA sequence: TGTGCCAGCAGCCAGGCGATAGGCGGGGGGGCTACAGATACGCAGTATTTT. V gene TRBV4-2 combines with J gene TRBJ2-3, with TRBD2 identical over 9 bases. The CDR3 is 17 residues long. Germline trimming cut 3 bases from V and 3 bases from J; bases unmatched to any gene: 10. CDR1 and CDR2 (germline): LGHNA, YNFKEQ.

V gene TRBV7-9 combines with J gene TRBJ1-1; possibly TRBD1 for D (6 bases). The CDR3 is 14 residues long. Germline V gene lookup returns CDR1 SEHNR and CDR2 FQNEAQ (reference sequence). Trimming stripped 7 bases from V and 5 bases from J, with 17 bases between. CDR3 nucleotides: TGTGCCAGCAATCCGACGGGCCAGGGGACTGAAGCTTTCTTT. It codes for CASNPTGQGTEAFF. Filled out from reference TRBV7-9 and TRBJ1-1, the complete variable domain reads DTGVSQNPRHKITKRGQNVTFRCDPISEHNRLYWYRQTLGQGPEFLTYFQNEAQLEKSRLLSDRFSAERPKGSFSTLEIQRTEQGDSAMYLCASNPTGQGTEAFFGQGTRLTVV.

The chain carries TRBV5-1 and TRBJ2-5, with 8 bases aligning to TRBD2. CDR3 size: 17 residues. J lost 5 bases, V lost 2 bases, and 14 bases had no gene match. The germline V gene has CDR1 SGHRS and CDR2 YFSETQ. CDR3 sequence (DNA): TGCGCCAGCAGCTTTCTTGCTGTCGGAGCGGGGGATGAGACCCAGTACTTC. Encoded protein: CASSFLAVGAGDETQYF.

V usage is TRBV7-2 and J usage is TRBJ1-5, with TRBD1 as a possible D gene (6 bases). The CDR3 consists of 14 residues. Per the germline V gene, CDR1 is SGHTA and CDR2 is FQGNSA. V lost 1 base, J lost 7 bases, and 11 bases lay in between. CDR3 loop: CASSLVGGQQPQHF. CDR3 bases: TGTGCCAGCAGCTTAGTAGGGGGTCAGCAGCCCCAGCATTTT. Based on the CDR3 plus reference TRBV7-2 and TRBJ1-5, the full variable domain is GAGVSQSPSNKVTEKGKDVELRCDPISGHTALYWYRQSLGQGLEFLIYFQGNSAPDKSGLPSDRFSAERTGGSVSTLTIQRTQQEDSAVYLCASSLVGGQQPQHFGDGTRLSIL.

The CDR3 protein is CASTNREGAHYGYTF. CDR3 nucleotides: TGTGCCAGCACGAACCGCGAGGGGGCGCACTATGGCTACACCTTC. The chain uses TRBV7-9 and TRBJ1-2; 7 bases agree with TRBD1. This CDR3 is 15 amino acids long. V lost 7 bases and J lost 3; bases outside the gene matches: 11. CDR1 is SEHNR and CDR2 is FQNEAQ in the germline V gene (reference sequence).

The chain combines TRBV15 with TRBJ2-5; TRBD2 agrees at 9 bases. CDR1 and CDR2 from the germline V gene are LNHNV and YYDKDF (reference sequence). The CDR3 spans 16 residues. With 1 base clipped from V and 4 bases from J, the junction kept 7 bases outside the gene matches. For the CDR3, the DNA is TGTGCCACCAGCAGAGTGGCGGGGGGGCGTCTAGAGACCCAGTACTTC. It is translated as CATSRVAGGRLETQYF.

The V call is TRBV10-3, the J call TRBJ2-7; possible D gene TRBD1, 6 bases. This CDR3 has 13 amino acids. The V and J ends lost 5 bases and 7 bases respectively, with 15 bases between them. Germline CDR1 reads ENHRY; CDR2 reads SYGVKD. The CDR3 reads CAISLNRGSEQYF. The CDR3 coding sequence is TGTGCCATCAGTTTAAATAGGGGGAGTGAGCAGTACTTC.

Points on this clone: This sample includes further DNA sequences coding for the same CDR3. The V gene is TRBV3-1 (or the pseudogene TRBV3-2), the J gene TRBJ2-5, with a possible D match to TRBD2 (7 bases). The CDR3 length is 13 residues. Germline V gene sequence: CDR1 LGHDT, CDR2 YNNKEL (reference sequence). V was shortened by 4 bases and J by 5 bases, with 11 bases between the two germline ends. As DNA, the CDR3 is TGTGCCAGCAGCCTCGGGGGGCGTGAGACCCAGTACTTC. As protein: CASSLGGRETQYF.

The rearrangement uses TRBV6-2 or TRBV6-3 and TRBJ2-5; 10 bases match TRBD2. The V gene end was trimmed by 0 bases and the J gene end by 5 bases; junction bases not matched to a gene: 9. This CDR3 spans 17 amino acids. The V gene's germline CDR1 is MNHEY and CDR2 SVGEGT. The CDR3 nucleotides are TGTGCCAGCAGTTACTCGATAACAGCGGGGGGGACCGAGACCCAGTACTTC. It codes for CASSYSITAGGTETQYF.

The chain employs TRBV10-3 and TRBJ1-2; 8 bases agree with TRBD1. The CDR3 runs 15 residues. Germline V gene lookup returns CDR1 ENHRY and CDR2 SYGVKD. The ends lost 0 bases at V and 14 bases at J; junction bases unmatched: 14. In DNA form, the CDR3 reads TGTGCCATCAGTGAGTCGTCGGGACAGGCCTATGTGGGGACCTTC. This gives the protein CAISESSGQAYVGTF.

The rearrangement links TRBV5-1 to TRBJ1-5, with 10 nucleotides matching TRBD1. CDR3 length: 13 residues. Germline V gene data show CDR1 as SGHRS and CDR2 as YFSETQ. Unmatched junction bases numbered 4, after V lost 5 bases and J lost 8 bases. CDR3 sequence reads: CASSKGTGEPQHF. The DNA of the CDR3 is TGCGCCAGCAGTAAAGGGACAGGGGAGCCCCAGCATTTT. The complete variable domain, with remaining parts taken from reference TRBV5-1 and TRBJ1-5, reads KAGVTQTPRYLIKTRGQQVTLSCSPISGHRSVSWYQQTPGQGLQFLFEYFSETQRNKGNFPGRFSGRQFSNSRSEMNVSTLELGDSALYLCASSKGTGEPQHFGDGTRLSIL.

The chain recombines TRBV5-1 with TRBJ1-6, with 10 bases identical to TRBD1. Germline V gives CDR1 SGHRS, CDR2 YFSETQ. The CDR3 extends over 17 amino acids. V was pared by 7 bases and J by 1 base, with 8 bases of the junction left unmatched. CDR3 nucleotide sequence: TGCGCCAGCGGGACCGGGACAGGGGAATCCTATAATTCACCCCTCCACTTT. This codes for CASGTGTGESYNSPLHF.

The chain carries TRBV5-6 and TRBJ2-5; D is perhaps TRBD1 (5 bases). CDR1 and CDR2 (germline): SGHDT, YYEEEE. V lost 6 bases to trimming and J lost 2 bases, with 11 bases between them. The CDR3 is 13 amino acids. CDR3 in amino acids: CASTRQIQETQYF. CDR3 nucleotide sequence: TGTGCCAGCACCCGACAGATACAAGAGACCCAGTACTTC.

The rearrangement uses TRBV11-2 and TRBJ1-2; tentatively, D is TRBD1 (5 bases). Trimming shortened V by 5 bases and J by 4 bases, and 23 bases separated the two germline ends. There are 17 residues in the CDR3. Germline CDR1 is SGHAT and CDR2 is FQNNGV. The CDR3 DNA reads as TGTGCCAGCAGCAAAGGGACGAGGCGGGGGGTTCTCTATGGCTACACCTTC. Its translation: CASSKGTRRGVLYGYTF.